The clone carrying this T cell receptor (beta chain) was observed many times. Its antigen is unknown. These data come from a study of CD8 T cells in ankylosing spondylitis. Germline V lookup: CDR1 KGHSH, CDR2 LQKENI. V gave up 4 bases and J gave up 4 bases, with 10 bases separating them. The CDR3 covers 13 residues. Quantitative 5'-RACE with molecular barcodes produced the TCR beta libraries. TCRdb reanalysed the 5' RACE reads using MiXCR and keeps one entry per CDR3 protein. The top ten hold about 3% of the sample, which has approximately 250,000 distinct CDR3 sequences, about 10% seen once. Study results and caveats: In the blood and synovial fluid of reactive arthritis, some motif variants had been previously reported. Reported data indicate significant enrichment of disease-linked clones within matched ankylosing spondylitis synovial fluid.

This sequence was found in a male donor with ankylosing spondylitis or in good health (not recorded which). Sequencing was done on a sample of blood, either unsorted or a sorted T cell fraction (not recorded which). V is TRBV18 and J is TRBJ1-2; weak D call: TRBD1 (6 bases). The CDR3 DNA follows: TGTGCCAGCTCACTCTCGGACAGCTATGGCTACACCTTC. Amino acid sequence: CASSLSDSYGYTF.